This is a list of T cell receptor beta chains from one sample in a study of regulatory T cells in long-lasting Graves disease. In TCRdb, the multiplex PCR reads were re-called with MiXCR into one record per CDR3 protein. The sample yields almost 450,000 distinct CDR3 sequences, about a sixth seen once. The same sample was also used in a study of T cells in Graves' hyperthyroidism and ophthalmopathy.

The input for sequencing was peripheral blood mononuclear cells (PBMCs), taken at new diagnosis, from a patient treated with antithyroid drugs. The receptors were sampled from a woman aged 30 to 39 with Graves disease. Both conserved end residues are part of each CDR3. Fields, in order: V gene, J gene, clone size, D gene, CDR3 DNA, CDR3 protein. A D gene is named only where the DNA matches it firmly. Size tells how often a clone was seen (once, few, many) or the class of an expanded clone, and some rows leave it out.

TRBV28	TRBJ1-1	NA	NA	TGTGCCAACAGCTACATGGAGAACACTGAAGCTTTCTTT	CANSYMENTEAFF
TRBV24-1	TRBJ2-1	many	NA	TGTGCCACCAGTGATTGGCTGGGCCACAATGAGCAGTTCTTC	CATSDWLGHNEQFF
TRBV27	TRBJ2-6	few	TRBD2	TGTGCCAGCAGCCCGTGGACTAGCGGGAGGTCTGGGGCCAACGTCCTGACTTTC	CASSPWTSGRSGANVLTF
TRBV5-8	TRBJ1-1	few	NA	TGTGCCAGCAGCACTCGACAGAAGAACACTGAAGCTTTCTTT	CASSTRQKNTEAFF
TRBV7-9	TRBJ1-2	many	NA	TGTGCCAGCAGCTTAACAACAAACTATGGCTACACCTTC	CASSLTTNYGYTF
TRBV20-1	TRBJ2-1	many	TRBD1	TGCAGTGGCCGGACAGGTCTGCCCGAGCAGTTCTTC	CSGRTGLPEQFF
TRBV29-1	TRBJ2-7	few	TRBD2	TGCAGCGTTGAAGATCGCGGGGGATTACCCTACGAGCAGTACTTC	CSVEDRGGLPYEQYF
TRBV20-1	TRBJ1-5	NA	NA	TGCAGTGCTAGGGGCCTGAATCAGCCCCAGCATTTT	CSARGLNQPQHF
TRBV5-1	TRBJ1-1	many	TRBD1	TGCGCCAGCAGCGAAAGGGACAGGGTTATGAAAACTGAAGCTTTCTTT	CASSERDRVMKTEAFF
TRBV18	TRBJ2-7	many	NA	TGTGCCAGCTCATCAGCACAGGTTCCTAGCTACGAGCAGTACTTC	CASSSAQVPSYEQYF
TRBV3-1	TRBJ2-3	NA	NA	TGTGCCAGCAGCCAACTCACAGATGCGCAGTATTTC	CASSQLTDAQYF
TRBV12-3/TRBV12-4	TRBJ1-5	many	NA	TGTGCCAGCAGGAGGACACTGGGGGGGCCCAATCAGCCCCAGCATTTT	CASRRTLGGPNQPQHF
TRBV28	TRBJ2-7	many	NA	TGTGCCAGCAGTTCCCTTACAGGATCCTACGAGCAGTACTTC	CASSSLTGSYEQYF
TRBV6-4	TRBJ2-3	few	NA	TGTGCCAGCTCCTTAAGATTCGGGAACACAGATACGCAGTATTTT	CASSLRFGNTDTQYF
TRBV3-1	TRBJ2-5	many	NA	TGTGCCAGTAGCCAAGGGGGGACCCAGTACTTC	CASSQGGTQYF
TRBV11-1	TRBJ2-1	many	TRBD1	TGTGCCAGCAGCAAACTCCATCCACAGGGGGCCTCCTACAATGAGCAGTTCTTC	CASSKLHPQGASYNEQFF
TRBV20-1	TRBJ2-2	NA	TRBD1	TGCAGTGCTAGAGTAGGACAGGGAGGTTTGCTGTTTTTT	CSARVGQGGLLFF
TRBV20-1	TRBJ1-1	many	NA	TGCAGTGCTAGAGATGGGGCCAAGAACACTGAAGCTTTCTTT	CSARDGAKNTEAFF
TRBV18	TRBJ2-1	many	TRBD2	TGTGCCAGCTCACCGTGGGGAGATCAGCGGGAGTTTAATGAGCAGTTCTTC	CASSPWGDQREFNEQFF
TRBV2	TRBJ2-3	many	TRBD2	TGTGCCAGCATGGGACTAGCGGGAGCAGATACGCAGTATTTT	CASMGLAGADTQYF
TRBV2	TRBJ2-5	many	TRBD2	TGTGCCAGCAGTGAAGGACTAGCGGTCCAAGAGACCCAGTACTTC	CASSEGLAVQETQYF
TRBV5-1	TRBJ2-5	many	TRBD1	TGCGCCAGCAGCTTGCTTCGCCGGGACAGCCAAGAGACCCAGTACTTC	CASSLLRRDSQETQYF
TRBV12-3/TRBV12-4	TRBJ2-1	few	TRBD1	TGTGCCAGCAGTTTCAATTTCGCGACAGGGACGAATGAGCAGTTCTTC	CASSFNFATGTNEQFF
TRBV27	TRBJ1-3	many	TRBD1	TGTGCCAGTATAGGACAGGGGATCTCTGGAAACACCATATATTTT	CASIGQGISGNTIYF
TRBV9	TRBJ2-3	many	NA	TGTGCCAGCAGCGTGGACTCTAGCACAGATACGCAGTATTTT	CASSVDSSTDTQYF
TRBV12-3/TRBV12-4	TRBJ1-2	once	NA	TGTGCCAGCAGCCTACTCCAGAATAACTATGGCTACACCTTC	CASSLLQNNYGYTF
TRBV29-1	TRBJ2-1	few	NA	TGCAGCGTCCCACAAACGGGGACCTTCAATGAGCAGTTCTTC	CSVPQTGTFNEQFF
TRBV7-9	TRBJ2-7	many	NA	TGTGCCAGCAGCTTAGCTGAAAAGAACTACGAGCAGTACTTC	CASSLAEKNYEQYF
TRBV9	TRBJ2-1	NA	TRBD2	TGTGCCAGCAGCGGACGTCGGACTAGCCCTTTAGACAATGAGCAGTTCTTC	CASSGRRTSPLDNEQFF
TRBV6-1	TRBJ1-1	many	NA	TGTGCCAGCAGTGAAAGCAGGGCAGTTGGGAAAGCTTTCTTT	CASSESRAVGKAFF
TRBV7-9	TRBJ2-1	many	NA	TGTGCCAGCAGCTGGGTCAATGAGCAGTTCTTC	CASSWVNEQFF
TRBV6-5	TRBJ2-7	few	NA	TGTGCCAGCAGTTACTCGGAAAATTCCAACTACGAGCAGTACTTC	CASSYSENSNYEQYF
TRBV20-1	TRBJ2-7	many	NA	TGCAGTGCTCAAAGCGGGCCCTCCTACGAGCAGTACTTC	CSAQSGPSYEQYF
TRBV28	TRBJ2-2	many	NA	TGTGCCAGCAGTTTCAAGACCGGGGAGCTGTTTTTT	CASSFKTGELFF
TRBV12-3/TRBV12-4	TRBJ2-7	many	NA	TGTGCCAGCAGTTTTGCCCTGCCCTACGAGCAGTACTTC	CASSFALPYEQYF
TRBV7-9	TRBJ2-1	NA	TRBD2	TGTGCCAGCCTTAAAGCGGGAGGAACCTACAATGAGCAGTTCTTC	CASLKAGGTYNEQFF
TRBV12-3/TRBV12-4	TRBJ2-3	NA	NA	TGTGCCAGCAGTTTTGGGGCTAGAGGAGATACGCAGTATTTT	CASSFGARGDTQYF
TRBV10-2	TRBJ2-3	NA	NA	TGCGCCAGCAGGGGCCCTAGGACAGATACGCAGTATTTT	CASRGPRTDTQYF
TRBV20-1	TRBJ2-5	NA	TRBD1	TGCAGTGCTAGCCCCGGGACAGGGGTTCCGGGGGAGACCCAGTACTTC	CSASPGTGVPGETQYF
TRBV6-1	TRBJ2-3	many	TRBD2	TGTGCCAGCAGTGAGGGGGGGGGAGGGGTCACAGATACGCAGTATTTT	CASSEGGGGVTDTQYF
TRBV19	TRBJ2-6	NA	TRBD1	TGTGCCAGTAGTATACAGGGGGCAAACCAGCTTGGGGCCAACGTCCTGACTTTC	CASSIQGANQLGANVLTF
TRBV5-1	TRBJ1-1	NA	NA	TGCGCCAGCAGCTTGGAGAGGCAGGCGGTGAACACTGAAGCTTTCTTT	CASSLERQAVNTEAFF
TRBV20-1	TRBJ1-5	NA	TRBD1	TGCAGTGCTACAGGGGGCCTAGGTCAGCCCCAGCATTTT	CSATGGLGQPQHF
TRBV13	TRBJ1-6	NA	TRBD1	TGTGCCAGCAGCTTAGGACAGGGGAATAATTCACCCCTCCACTTT	CASSLGQGNNSPLHF
TRBV12-3/TRBV12-4	TRBJ1-6	many	TRBD1	TGTGCCAGCAGTTTGGACAGGGTGGCTTCACCCCTCCACTTT	CASSLDRVASPLHF
TRBV3-1	TRBJ2-1	NA	NA	TGTGCCAGCAGCCAAGATTGGCGAGCGTCCTACAATGAGCAGTTCTTC	CASSQDWRASYNEQFF
TRBV20-1	TRBJ1-2	many	NA	TGCAGTGCTACCGACCCAACAGGGTACTATGGCTACACCTTC	CSATDPTGYYGYTF
TRBV7-6	TRBJ2-3	many	NA	TGTGCCAGCAGCTCAGGGGCAGAGAGACACACAGATACGCAGTATTTT	CASSSGAERHTDTQYF
TRBV27	TRBJ1-2	many	NA	TGTGCCAGCAGTTTATCACGGACCATCCCGGTACGGGGCTACACCTTC	CASSLSRTIPVRGYTF
TRBV5-5	TRBJ2-7	NA	NA	TGTGCCAGCAGCTTGGTTAGCGGCCCCTACGAGCAGTACTTC	CASSLVSGPYEQYF
TRBV5-1	TRBJ2-6	NA	NA	TGCGCCAGCAGCTTGGATTTGCCAGGTCGATCTGGGGCCAACGTCCTGACTTTC	CASSLDLPGRSGANVLTF
TRBV11-2	TRBJ2-3	many	NA	TGTGCCAGCAGCTCACCGGCAAGAAACACAGATACGCAGTATTTT	CASSSPARNTDTQYF
TRBV7-2	TRBJ1-4	many	TRBD1	TGTGCCAGCAGCGCCGGACAGGGATATGCAACTAATGAAAAACTGTTTTTT	CASSAGQGYATNEKLFF
TRBV9	TRBJ1-1	NA	NA	TGTGCCAGCAGCGTAGGGAATGTCCCGATCGGGTACACTGAAGCTTTCTTT	CASSVGNVPIGYTEAFF
TRBV6-1	TRBJ2-3	many	TRBD1	TGTGCCAGCAGGCTAACCGGGACAGGGGGCCAAGATACGCAGTATTTT	CASRLTGTGGQDTQYF
TRBV4-2	TRBJ1-2	NA	NA	TGTGCCAGCAGCCACGACAGGAACATCTATGGCTACACCTTC	CASSHDRNIYGYTF